Listed below are T cell receptor beta chains from one sample, sequenced in a study of PD-1 and CTLA-4 blockade in melanoma. Libraries were prepared by immunoSEQ multiplex PCR; TCRdb keeps only in-frame clonotypes and omits some of them. The table has 25,000 to 35,000 clones, around 93% seen once. The source was CD8+ T cells from peripheral blood, collected from a patient given anti-PD-1 treatment. The receptor source for this set is a human donor with melanoma. CDR3s include the opening cysteine and the closing phenylalanine or tryptophan. The D gene is left open where the match is weak. Clone size is shown for a subset of rows, as once, few, many or a class of expanded clone.

clone size	V gene	J gene	D gene	CDR3 DNA	CDR3 protein
-	TRBV5-8	TRBJ1-3	-	TGTGCCAGCAGCTTGGGTGGAACCATATATTTT	CASSLGGTIYF
-	TRBV21-1	TRBJ1-1	-	TGTGCCAGCAGCAAAGTCCGTACAGGGTGCACTGAAGCTTTCTTT	CASSKVRTGCTEAFF
once	TRBV27	TRBJ1-2	-	TGTGCCAGCTCCCCCGGTTTTGGGGGAACTCATGGCTACACCTTC	CASSPGFGGTHGYTF
-	TRBV4-1	TRBJ1-1	-	TGCGCCAGCAGCCACGTACAGGGAGGTGAAGCTTTCTTT	CASSHVQGGEAFF
-	TRBV28	TRBJ2-1	TRBD2	TGTGCCAGCAGTCCCCCGCCGGCGGGAGAGTATTATGAGCAGTTCTTC	CASSPPPAGEYYEQFF
-	TRBV9	TRBJ2-1	-	TGTGCCAGCAGCGTAGTTTCCGGCGGGATGTCCAACAATGAGCAGTTCTTC	CASSVVSGGMSNNEQFF
-	TRBV18	TRBJ2-7	-	TGTGCCAGCTCACCACGGAACAGTCCCTACGAGCAGTACTTC	CASSPRNSPYEQYF
-	TRBV25-1	TRBJ1-4	-	TGTGCCAGCAGTGAACCCCCACAGGGTAGAAATGAAAAACTGTTTTTT	CASSEPPQGRNEKLFF
-	TRBV24-1	TRBJ2-7	TRBD2	TGTGCCACCAGTGATTCCAGACTAGCGGGGGGTCGGGGCGAGCAGTACTTC	CATSDSRLAGGRGEQYF
-	TRBV15	TRBJ2-7	TRBD1	TGTGCCACCAGCAGAGACCTGACAGGGAGCTACGAGCAGTACTTC	CATSRDLTGSYEQYF
-	TRBV27	TRBJ1-5	-	TGTGCCAGCAGTCCCAGACAGAGAATCAATCAGCCCCAGCATTTT	CASSPRQRINQPQHF
-	TRBV21-1	TRBJ1-2	-	TGTGCCAGCAGCGCTACGGCTAACTATGGCTACACCTTC	CASSATANYGYTF
-	TRBV19	TRBJ2-1	TRBD2	TGTGCCAGTAGTATAGGAAAAGGGGGACTAGCGGGATATGAGCAGTTCTTC	CASSIGKGGLAGYEQFF
-	TRBV6-5	TRBJ2-1	-	TGTGCCAGCAGGAGCGACATCCCCAATGAGCAGTTCTTC	CASRSDIPNEQFF
-	TRBV15	TRBJ2-7	TRBD2	TGTGCCACCAGCCTGAGGAGCGGGAGTGGGGCTTGGGAGCAGTACTTC	CATSLRSGSGAWEQYF
-	TRBV28	TRBJ2-2	-	TGTGCCAGCAGTTCCCGACTGGGCACGGGGGAGCTGTTTTTT	CASSSRLGTGELFF
few	TRBV5-1	TRBJ2-7	TRBD2	TGCGCCAGCAGCTTAGCGGGAGGGTACAACGAGCAGTACTTC	CASSLAGGYNEQYF
-	TRBV12-3/TRBV12-4	TRBJ1-1	-	TGTGCCAGTCAGACTATGAACACTGAAGCTTTCTTT	CASQTMNTEAFF
-	TRBV4-1	TRBJ1-5	-	TGCGCCAGCAGCCACGGAAGCAATCAGCCCCAGCATTTT	CASSHGSNQPQHF
-	TRBV18	TRBJ1-2	-	TGTGCCAGCTCACCTGACCCCACTAACTATGGCTACACCTTC	CASSPDPTNYGYTF
-	TRBV24-1	TRBJ2-1	-	TGTGCCACCAGTGATTTAATTGAGGGGGAGTCAGGCAATGAGCAGTTCTTC	CATSDLIEGESGNEQFF
-	TRBV14	TRBJ2-7	-	TGTGCCAGCAGCCAAGGTTATACGGAGCAGTACTTC	CASSQGYTEQYF
few	TRBV27	TRBJ2-5	-	TGTGCCAGCAGTAATCGGGACATCGGAGAGACCCAGTACTTC	CASSNRDIGETQYF
-	TRBV19	TRBJ2-1	TRBD2	TGTGCCAGTAGTATAAGCCAGCGGGGGGGCAATGAGCAGTTCTTC	CASSISQRGGNEQFF
-	TRBV13	TRBJ1-6	-	TGTGCCAGCAGCGCCGGGACGGGGGATTCACCCCTCCACTTT	CASSAGTGDSPLHF
few	TRBV7-8	TRBJ2-2	-	TGTGCCAGCAGCTTCGGCAGCAACACCGGGGAGCTGTTTTTT	CASSFGSNTGELFF
few	TRBV6-2/TRBV6-3	TRBJ1-5	TRBD1	TGTGCCAGCAGTTACTCGAGGGACAGGGAGGAGAATCAGCCCCAGCATTTT	CASSYSRDREENQPQHF
once	TRBV6-6	TRBJ2-1	-	TGTGCCAGCAGTTACTCCACAGAAGCCCCGGGAGAGCAGTTCTTC	CASSYSTEAPGEQFF
-	TRBV18	TRBJ2-3	-	TGTGCCAGCTCACCACCCCCCCCAACGAGCACAGATACGCAGTATTTT	CASSPPPPTSTDTQYF
-	TRBV27	TRBJ1-4	TRBD1	TGTGCCAGCAGTTTGACTGGCAGGGGGGATAATGCTAATGAAAAACTGTTTTTT	CASSLTGRGDNANEKLFF
-	TRBV10-3	TRBJ2-1	-	TGTGCCATCGAGGACGGGGGAAATGAGCAGTTCTTC	CAIEDGGNEQFF
once	TRBV10-3	TRBJ2-7	TRBD1	TGTGCCATCAGTGAGGGGACAGGAATCCGGTGGGAGCAGTACTTC	CAISEGTGIRWEQYF
once	TRBV28	TRBJ1-1	-	TGTGCCAGCCAAACAGTGAACACTGAAGCTTTCTTT	CASQTVNTEAFF
-	TRBV5-1	TRBJ2-3	-	TGCGCCAGCAGCTTAGGTCCGACAGTTCCTCCACGGGAGAGCACAGATACGCAGTATTTT	CASSLGPTVPPRESTDTQYF
-	TRBV24-1	TRBJ2-7	-	TGTGCCACCAGGGATAGCGGCTCCTACGAGCAGTACTTC	CATRDSGSYEQYF
-	TRBV27	TRBJ1-5	TRBD1	TGTGCCAGCAGGGGGACAGTCAATCAGCCCCAGCATTTT	CASRGTVNQPQHF
-	TRBV27	TRBJ2-3	-	TGTGCCAGCGGTGGGGGCGAGGTAGATACGCAGTATTTT	CASGGGEVDTQYF
-	TRBV5-1	TRBJ1-1	TRBD1	TGCGCCAGCAGCTTGGTCGGACAGGGCGGCACTGAAGCTTTCTTT	CASSLVGQGGTEAFF
-	TRBV6-1	TRBJ1-1	-	TGTGCCAGCAGTGACCCCAGAGTTAAGGGGGACACTGAAGCTTTCTTT	CASSDPRVKGDTEAFF
-	TRBV30	TRBJ1-1	-	TGTGCCTGGAGTGTAACGGAGAACACTGAAGCTTTCTTT	CAWSVTENTEAFF
-	TRBV27	TRBJ1-5	-	TGTGCCAGCAGCCCCGGAAATCAGCCCCAGCATTTT	CASSPGNQPQHF
-	TRBV19	TRBJ1-5	-	TGTGCCAGTAAGGGGACGGTCAATCAGCCCCAGCATTTT	CASKGTVNQPQHF
-	TRBV30	TRBJ2-3	TRBD2	TGTGCCTGGGGAGCGGGAGTCGGGGACACAGATACGCAGTATTTT	CAWGAGVGDTDTQYF
-	TRBV18	TRBJ2-7	-	TGTGCCAGCTCACCGGACAGAACCCTTAGCTACGAGCAGTACTTC	CASSPDRTLSYEQYF
-	TRBV27	TRBJ1-5	-	TGTGCCAGCAGTTTTAGGGGCATCAATCAGCCCCAGCATTTT	CASSFRGINQPQHF
-	TRBV28	TRBJ1-6	-	TGTGCCAGCAGTTTAGGTTACGTAGGAGAGGGAGATTCACCCCTCCACTTT	CASSLGYVGEGDSPLHF